The 30 T cell receptor beta chains reported below all come from one sample, sequenced in a study of T cell repertoires in cytomegalovirus infection. No antigen has been assigned to these receptors. TCRdb used MiXCR to reprocess the reads, holding one entry per CDR3 protein. This table holds 900,000 to 950,000 distinct CDR3 sequences, around 32% found once. Sequenced here: cultured CD8+ T cells from PBMCs, sampled from culture after CMV antigen stimulation. The receptors shown here come from a human donor in good health (CMV status not recorded). Some clones in this sample may be carry-over from other donors' samples.

This clonotype has at least ten counts. The V gene is TRBV7-6, the J gene TRBJ2-1; D is possibly TRBD1 (5 bases). The ends were cut back, 4 bases at V and 5 bases at J, with 15 bases in the middle. Germline lookup yields CDR1 SGHVS and CDR2 FNYEAQ. The CDR3 is 15 amino acids. The chain's CDR3 is CASSSDITPHNEQFF. CDR3 nucleotides: TGTGCCAGCAGCTCGGACATCACTCCCCACAATGAGCAGTTCTTC.

The V and J genes are TRBV7-8 and TRBJ2-2; 8 bases align to TRBD1. This CDR3 has 14 residues. V trimming: 5 bases; J trimming: 6 bases; junction bases outside the gene matches: 5. Germline V lookup: CDR1 SGHVS, CDR2 FQNEAQ. The CDR3: CASSLPTGAGELFF. The CDR3 region has the DNA TGTGCCAGCAGCCTACCGACAGGGGCCGGGGAGCTGTTTTTT.

This sequence joins TRBV14 and TRBJ1-1; no definite D call. The ends were cut back, 1 base at V and 0 bases at J, with 9 bases in the middle. The germline V gene has CDR1 SGHDN and CDR2 FVKESK. This CDR3 spans 15 amino acids. The DNA for the CDR3 is TGTGCCAGCAGCCAAGTAGACACATTGAACACTGAAGCTTTCTTT. This translates into CASSQVDTLNTEAFF.

This clonotype was recorded a few times. The V call is TRBV6-6, the J call TRBJ2-7; 9 bases align to TRBD1. V was clipped by 2 bases and J by 4 bases; unmatched bases: 6. CDR3 size: 15 residues. CDR1 is MNHNY and CDR2 is SVGAGI in the germline V gene (reference sequence). DNA for the CDR3: TGTGCCAGCAGTTACGGGGACAGGGTTCAGTACGAGCAGTACGTC. Protein: CASSYGDRVQYEQYV.

Ten or more counts support this clonotype. This chain uses TRBV7-2 with TRBJ2-7; TRBD2 agrees at 8 bases. This CDR3 has 13 residues. In germline, CDR1 is SGHTA, CDR2 FQGNSA. V lost 3 bases to trimming and J lost 6 bases; unmatched junction nucleotides: 4. CDR3 sequence reads: CASSFGLAGEQYF. CDR3 bases: TGTGCCAGCAGCTTCGGACTAGCCGGCGAGCAGTACTTC.

As to this clonotype: An end of the junction differs from the germline gene, which may be a read error. This rearrangement joins TRBV6-5 to TRBJ1-2; D is unclear. CDR3 size: 14 residues. Germline V CDR1 and CDR2: MNHEY, SVGAGI. CDR3 sequence (DNA): TGTGTCAGCAGTTCTGATGCCCCTAACTATGGCTACACCTTC. It yields the protein CVSSSDAPNYGYTF.

J is TRBJ2-7 and V is TRBV15; TRBD2 might be the D (6 bases). This CDR3 region has 16 residues. Germline assignment: CDR1 LNHNV and CDR2 YYDKDF (reference sequence). Trimming pared 3 bases from V and 7 bases from J, leaving 22 bases between. CDR3 bases: TGTGCCACCAGCAGTGGTGGGGGGTATAACTTCCAGGAGCAGTACTTC. This encodes CATSSGGGYNFQEQYF. The full variable domain, completed using reference TRBV15 and TRBJ2-7, is DAMVIQNPRYQVTQFGKPVTLSCSQTLNHNVMYWYQQKSSQAPKLLFHYYDKDFNNEADTPDNFQSRRPNTSFCFLDIRSPGLGDTAMYLCATSSGGGYNFQEQYFGPGTRLTVT.

This clonotype was seen repeatedly, ten times or more. The chain has TRBV7-2 and TRBJ2-1; 11 bases are a match to TRBD1. V trimming: 6 bases; J trimming: 1 base; junction bases outside the gene matches: 8. From germline, CDR1 is SGHTA and CDR2 FQGNSA. This CDR3 is built from 17 residues. The CDR3, as DNA: TGTGCCAGCAGTTATCCGGGACAGGGGGGTTCCTACAATGAGCAGTTCTTC. Translation: CASSYPGQGGSYNEQFF.

The rearrangement uses TRBV7-3 and TRBJ2-2, with D uncertain. The V end was cut by 8 bases, the J end by 5 bases, with 12 bases between. This CDR3 has 13 amino acids. CDR1 SGHTA and CDR2 FQGTGA come from the germline V gene. CDR3 sequence: CASGTTGTGELFF. The CDR3 DNA is TGTGCCAGCGGCACGACGGGTACCGGGGAGCTGTTTTTT.

This clonotype has just a few counts. CDR3 nucleotide sequence: TGTGCCAGCAGCCAAATTGTTGTATCCTCCACAGATACGCAGTATTTT. Protein product: CASSQIVVSSTDTQYF. The chain combines TRBV4-2 with TRBJ2-3; D ambiguous. The germline CDR1 and CDR2 sequences are LGHNA and YNFKEQ. The V gene lost 2 bases and the J gene lost 2 bases, with 14 bases spanning the gap. This CDR3 region has 16 residues.

This clonotype was seen more than once but under ten times. This chain links TRBV7-2 with TRBJ2-2; the match to TRBD1 covers 8 bases. Trimming took 1 base from V and 5 from J; bases not matched to a gene: 6. Per germline, CDR1 SGHTA and CDR2 FQGNSA. CDR3 size: 16 residues. The chain's CDR3 is CASSLGQGAQTGELFF. CDR3 DNA sequence: TGTGCCAGCAGCTTAGGGCAGGGGGCGCAGACCGGGGAGCTGTTTTTT.

The gene calls are TRBV19 and TRBJ2-6, with 8 positions matching TRBD1. There are 19 residues in the CDR3. V was pared by 8 bases and J by 0 bases, with 15 bases of the junction left unmatched. Per germline, CDR1 LNHDA and CDR2 SQIVND (reference sequence). The CDR3, as DNA: TGTGCCAGTTTCGACATCCTTGGGACAGGCAGCTCTGGGGCCAACGTCCTGACTTTC. It translates to CASFDILGTGSSGANVLTF.

This chain connects TRBV4-1 to TRBJ1-1; unclear D gene. This CDR3 is 15 amino acids long. V was shortened by 1 base and J by 6 bases, with 15 bases between the two germline ends. The germline V gene has CDR1 MGHRA and CDR2 YSYEKL. In DNA form, the CDR3 reads TGCGCCAGCAGCCAAGTCCCCGGTGGAGTTTCTGAAGCTTTCTTT. It is translated as CASSQVPGGVSEAFF.

This CDR3 is CSVTTLDQKNIQYF. In nucleotides, the CDR3 is TGCAGTGTTACGACATTAGACCAAAAAAACATTCAGTACTTC. The chain is built from TRBV20-1 and TRBJ2-4; unclear D gene. Trimming removed 7 bases at V and 4 bases at J, with 17 bases between. This CDR3 is built from 14 residues. From germline, CDR1 is DFQATT and CDR2 SNEGSKA (reference sequence).

The chain couples TRBV7-9 to TRBJ1-5; 8 bases align to TRBD1. The CDR3 runs to 19 residues. Germline CDR1 reads SEHNR; CDR2 reads FQNEAQ (reference sequence). J was trimmed by 8 bases and V by 5 bases; bases with no gene match: 23. CDR3 sequence reads: CASSHGGDRLNLAIKPQHF. CDR3 DNA sequence: TGTGCCAGCAGCCACGGAGGGGACAGGCTGAACCTAGCAATCAAGCCCCAGCATTTT.

The rearrangement joins TRBV6-1 to TRBJ1-1, with D unclear. Deletions cut 7 bases from V and 6 bases from J, with 15 bases between. This CDR3 is 13 amino acids long. The germline V gene has CDR1 MNHNS and CDR2 SASEGT. For the CDR3, the DNA is TGTGCCAGCACCTCGGGCGGGCGACCTGAAGCTTTCTTT. As protein: CASTSGGRPEAFF.

This clonotype showed up just a few times. For the CDR3, the DNA is TGTGCCAGCAGCTTGGCGGGACGGGCAGCAACTAATGAAAAACTGTTTTTT. Protein sequence: CASSLAGRAATNEKLFF. V usage is TRBV7-9 and J usage is TRBJ1-4, with TRBD1 as a possible D gene (5 bases). Trimming removed 3 bases at V and 0 bases at J, with 14 bases between. The CDR3 spans 17 residues. Germline CDR1 reads SEHNR; CDR2 reads FQNEAQ (reference sequence).

This clonotype was counted a few times. The V call is TRBV12-3 or TRBV12-4, the J call TRBJ2-3; D call uncertain. Trimming took off 8 bases at V and 3 bases at J, with 15 bases between the two ends. This CDR3 is 14 amino acids long. The CDR3 protein is CASCLWLGTDTQYF. In DNA, the CDR3 is TGTGCCAGCTGCTTGTGGCTAGGGACAGATACGCAGTATTTT.

The rearrangement links TRBV19 to TRBJ2-3; TRBD1 or TRBD2 may be the D gene (5 bases each). Germline loops: CDR1 LNHDA, CDR2 SQIVND (reference sequence). The CDR3 covers 14 residues. Trimming removed 6 bases at V and 3 bases at J, with 13 bases between. CDR3 loop: CASSFRERTDTQYF. Written as DNA, the CDR3 is TGTGCCAGTAGCTTCAGGGAGAGAACAGATACGCAGTATTTT.

This chain links TRBV27 with TRBJ1-1; tentative D call: TRBD1 (6 bases). The CDR3 length is 13 residues. With 8 bases removed from V and 4 bases from J, the gap between germline ends came to 14 bases. Germline CDR1 reads MNHEY; CDR2 reads SMNVEV (reference sequence). The DNA for the CDR3 is TGTGCCAGCGGGATCGGAGGGGGCACTGAAGCTTTCTTT. Translating it yields CASGIGGGTEAFF.

In its sample, this clonotype was seen a few times. This chain's CDR3 is CASSYSRPAMNTEAFF. As DNA, the CDR3 is TGTGCCAGCAGTTACTCTCGCCCCGCTATGAACACTGAAGCTTTCTTT. The chain combines TRBV6-5 with TRBJ1-1; D is uncertain. This CDR3 contains 16 residues. V lost 0 bases, J lost 0 bases, and 11 bases lay in between. Germline CDR1 reads MNHEY; CDR2 reads SVGAGI.

The genes are TRBV2 and TRBJ2-1, with D uncertain. The V gene's germline CDR1 is SNHLY and CDR2 FYNNEI. The CDR3 consists of 16 residues. V lost 5 bases and J 0 bases, leaving 14 bases between the germline ends. CDR3 amino acids: CASSIGVQLSYNEQFF. CDR3 DNA: TGTGCCAGCAGTATTGGGGTTCAACTCTCCTACAATGAGCAGTTCTTC.

This clonotype appeared a few times. This chain uses TRBV6-5 with TRBJ2-5, with TRBD2 matching over 9 bases. The CDR3 runs to 15 residues. Looked up from germline, CDR1 is MNHEY and CDR2 is SVGAGI. V shed 8 bases, J shed 3 bases, and the junction held 10 bases outside the gene matches. CDR3 region: CASREVAGEEETQYF. CDR3 DNA: TGTGCCAGCCGAGAGGTAGCGGGGGAAGAAGAGACCCAGTACTTC.

This clonotype was detected only a few times. The genes are TRBV5-6 and TRBJ2-1; 9 bases agree with TRBD2. J lost 0 bases, V lost 0 bases, and 22 bases had no gene match. The CDR3 loop spans 23 amino acids. In germline, CDR1 is SGHDT, CDR2 YYEEEE. CDR3 protein: CASSLVQGYAGGFPLSSYNEQFF. DNA for the CDR3: TGTGCCAGCAGCTTGGTTCAGGGATATGCGGGGGGGTTTCCACTAAGCTCCTACAATGAGCAGTTCTTC.

The CDR3 here is CASSPGNRALGTEAFF. CDR3 nucleotide sequence: TGCGCCAGCAGCCCCGGAAACCGGGCCCTAGGCACTGAAGCTTTCTTT. The chain links TRBV5-1 to TRBJ1-1; D remains ambiguous. Germline V gives CDR1 SGHRS, CDR2 YFSETQ. V was shortened by 4 bases and J by 4 bases, with 20 bases between the two germline ends. This CDR3 is built from 16 residues.

V usage is TRBV5-3 and J usage is TRBJ1-2; 8 bases align to TRBD1. TRBV5-3 is placed among ORFs of uncertain function. This CDR3 is built from 12 residues. Trimming removed 8 bases from V and 12 bases from J; junction bases left unmatched: 12. DNA for the CDR3: TGTGCCAGCAGCCACGGACAGGGTTATAACACCTTC. It yields the protein CASSHGQGYNTF.

This clonotype occurred a few times. This rearrangement joins TRBV27 to TRBJ1-1; D gene unclear. The CDR3 contains 13 residues. The V end lost 5 bases, the J end lost 1 base, and 8 bases lay between the germline ends. Germline V gives CDR1 MNHEY, CDR2 SMNVEV (reference sequence). The CDR3 loop reads CASSLQTNTEAFF. The CDR3, as DNA: TGTGCCAGCAGTCTCCAGACGAACACTGAAGCTTTCTTT.

V is TRBV7-9 and J is TRBJ2-1, with TRBD1 identical over 7 bases. Germline CDR1 SEHNR, CDR2 FQNEAQ (reference sequence). The trim removed 5 bases at V and 5 bases at J, leaving 6 bases unmatched. The CDR3 contains 14 residues. The CDR3 sequence: CASSHPRGNNEQFF. As DNA, the CDR3 is TGTGCCAGCAGCCACCCCAGGGGGAACAATGAGCAGTTCTTC. The whole variable domain, filled in from reference TRBV7-9 and TRBJ2-1, reads DTGVSQNPRHKITKRGQNVTFRCDPISEHNRLYWYRQTLGQGPEFLTYFQNEAQLEKSRLLSDRFSAERPKGSFSTLEIQRTEQGDSAMYLCASSHPRGNNEQFFGPGTRLTVL.

Of note for this clonotype: A much larger clonotype is one base distant, so this may be a read error. The gene calls are TRBV7-6 and TRBJ2-2; 8 nucleotides align to TRBD1. This CDR3 comprises 17 residues. From germline, CDR1 is SGHVS and CDR2 FNYEAQ. CDR3 region: CANSDTLRGPDTGELFF. DNA for the CDR3: TGTGCCAACAGCGACACACTCAGGGGGCCGGACACCGGGGAGCTGTTTTTT.

A few counts support this clonotype. The chain employs TRBV12-3 or TRBV12-4 and TRBJ2-1; the D is unclear. The CDR3 sequence is 13 residues long. Deletions cut 5 bases from V and 6 bases from J, with 11 bases between. The CDR3 is CASSPAPPNEQFF. The CDR3 nucleotides are TGTGCCAGCAGTCCAGCACCGCCCAATGAGCAGTTCTTC.